The clone carrying this TCR beta chain occurred once. Antigen: not known. V dropped 0 bases and J dropped 4 bases, with 12 bases sitting between them. Germline V gene sequence: CDR1 LNHNV, CDR2 YYDKDF (reference sequence). The CDR3 length is 16 residues. This entry is derived from a study of regulatory T cells in long-lasting Graves disease. Study overall: Patients with persistent Graves' disease had over 5 years of antithyroid drugs and persistent TSH receptor antibodies. Broader study findings: Reduced TCR diversity was observed in persistent Graves' patients versus newly diagnosed patients.

Arm-PCR of CDR3 regions with iRepertoire HTBI primers generated TCR beta libraries. TCRdb analysed the multiplex PCR reads with MiXCR anew, one entry per CDR3 protein. This table holds around 300,000 distinct CDR3 sequences, 22% found once. Time point meaning: persistent/refractory GD, antithyroid drugs over 5 years with positive TRAb. PBMCs were the source of the RNA used for TCR sequencing. V usage is TRBV15 and J usage is TRBJ1-4, with D unclear. The origin of this receptor is a female donor with Graves disease. Sample: peripheral blood mononuclear cells (PBMCs), taken when the disease was refractory, from a patient treated with antithyroid drugs. The CDR3 coding sequence is TGTGCCACCAGCAGAGATTTAAGGCGGCTTAATGAAAAACTGTTTTTT. This codes for CATSRDLRRLNEKLFF. Supplemented by reference TRBV15 and TRBJ1-4, the full variable domain reads DAMVIQNPRYQVTQFGKPVTLSCSQTLNHNVMYWYQQKSSQAPKLLFHYYDKDFNNEADTPDNFQSRRPNTSFCFLDIRSPGLGDTAMYLCATSRDLRRLNEKLFFGSGTQLSVL.